Reported below is one T cell receptor (beta chain). The antigen is undetermined. This sample is part of a study of response to subunit inactivated influenza vaccine. A single record per CDR3 protein comes from TCRdb applying MiXCR to the RT-PCR reads. The table lists about 520,000 distinct CDR3 sequences, over 25% of them singletons. Germline-derived CDR1 and CDR2 are DFQATT and SNEGSKA (reference sequence). This CDR3 comprises 14 residues. The trim removed 3 bases at V and 2 bases at J, leaving 4 bases unmatched. Notes on the study in general: With each seasonal influenza vaccination, the authors suggested, few new T cells are recruited.

This rearrangement joins TRBV20-1 to TRBJ1-1; 9 positions agree with TRBD1. Sequenced material: CD4+ T cells sorted from PBMCs, taken more than 4 days after vaccination. This clonotype originated in a man aged 50-60 years who received an inactivated influenza vaccine. The CDR3 region is CSASAGQGNTEAFF. The CDR3 region has the DNA TGCAGTGCTAGCGCGGGACAGGGAAACACTGAAGCTTTCTTT.